These T cell receptor beta chains were read from a single sample in a study of blood T cell repertoires in COVID-19. Sequenced by immunoSEQ multiplex PCR; TCRdb stores in-frame clones only, minus some. Among 9,500 or so clones listed, around 89% were seen once. The sequenced material came from peripheral blood. The receptor source for this set is a human donor in a cohort sampled during active COVID-19. The CDR3 runs from the conserved cysteine through the conserved F or W. A D gene is named only where the DNA matches it firmly. Size is omitted from some rows. Given values are once, few, many or a class for expanded clones.

d_gene	abundance	v_gene	j_gene	CDR3nt	CDR3aa
-	-	TRBV18	TRBJ2-5	TGTGCCAGCTCGCTACAGGGACAAGAGACCCAGTACTTC	CASSLQGQETQYF
TRBD1	-	TRBV20-1	TRBJ1-1	TGCAGTGCTGGACAGGGTACTGAAGCTTTCTTT	CSAGQGTEAFF
TRBD1	-	TRBV20-1	TRBJ1-1	TGCGGGGGACAGGGGTATTCTGAAGCTTTCTTT	CGGQGYSEAFF
TRBD1	-	TRBV7-9	TRBJ1-3	TGTGCCAGCAGCTTAAGGCAGGGGGCAGAAAACACCATATATTTT	CASSLRQGAENTIYF
-	-	TRBV5-1	TRBJ1-2	TGCGCCAGCAGCTTGGCGGACGAGGGAGGCTACACCTTC	CASSLADEGGYTF
TRBD2	-	TRBV7-9	TRBJ2-2	TGTGCCAGCAACTTTGGGGGAGGGACCGGGGAGCTGTTTTTT	CASNFGGGTGELFF
-	-	TRBV12-3/TRBV12-4	TRBJ1-5	TGTGCCAGCAGTTTAGACGTGAGTCGGCCCCAGCATTTT	CASSLDVSRPQHF
TRBD1	-	TRBV20-1	TRBJ1-1	TGCAGTGCTAGTCCCGGGACAGGGGCCCCTGAAGCTTTCTTT	CSASPGTGAPEAFF
-	-	TRBV4-2	TRBJ2-3	TGTGCCAGCAGCCCACTCGGGGATACGCAGTATTTT	CASSPLGDTQYF
-	-	TRBV18	TRBJ2-5	TGTGCCAGCTCCCGGACTGGGCAAGAGACCCAGTACTTC	CASSRTGQETQYF
-	-	TRBV5-1	TRBJ1-6	TGCGCCAGCAGCGTAGAGGAGGGGTCCGAGTATAATTCACCCCTCCACTTT	CASSVEEGSEYNSPLHF
TRBD1	-	TRBV7-2	TRBJ2-7	TGTGCCAGCAGCACCCCGGACAGGGCCTACGAGCAGTACTTC	CASSTPDRAYEQYF
-	-	TRBV27	TRBJ1-3	TGTGCCAGCAGGAACAGGCGAAACACCATATATTTT	CASRNRRNTIYF
TRBD2	-	TRBV19	TRBJ2-5	TGTGCCAGTAGTAAGGCTAGCGGGATCGAGACCCAGTACTTC	CASSKASGIETQYF
TRBD2	once	TRBV6-5	TRBJ2-3	TGTGCCAGCAGTCGTAGCGGGGGGAGCTCAGATACGCAGTATTTT	CASSRSGGSSDTQYF
-	-	TRBV7-2	TRBJ1-2	TGTGCCAGCAGCGCACAGCTTTGGTACGGCTACACCTTC	CASSAQLWYGYTF
TRBD1	-	TRBV4-1	TRBJ1-1	TGCGCCAGCAGCCAAAGGGGGTGGACAGGGCCCCCCACTGAAGCTTTCTTT	CASSQRGWTGPPTEAFF
TRBD2	-	TRBV28	TRBJ2-1	TGTGCCAGCAGCACCCCGAGCGGGGTTCGCCATGAGCAGTTCTTC	CASSTPSGVRHEQFF
-	once	TRBV2	TRBJ2-7	TGTGCCAGCAGTTCGGGGAACTCCTACGAGCAGTACTTC	CASSSGNSYEQYF
-	-	TRBV10-2	TRBJ2-7	TGCGCCAGCAGCGAAGTGGGGCTACCCTACGAGCAGTACTTC	CASSEVGLPYEQYF
-	-	TRBV18	TRBJ1-2	TGTGCCAGCTCCCCTCGGGTTGGGTTGGACTATGGCTACACCTTC	CASSPRVGLDYGYTF
-	few	TRBV21-1	TRBJ1-6	TGTGCCAGCAGCCGCCGACGGGTCAAGCCCTATAATTCACCCCTCCACTTT	CASSRRRVKPYNSPLHF
TRBD2	-	TRBV30	TRBJ2-7	TGTGCCTGGAGATTGGGGGGGGTTTACGAGCAGTACTTC	CAWRLGGVYEQYF
-	-	TRBV5-1	TRBJ2-3	TGCGCCAGCAGCCCCCTCTGGGGGGGCACAGATACGCAGTATTTT	CASSPLWGGTDTQYF
-	-	TRBV6-5	TRBJ2-2	TGTGCCAGCAGTCCGGAGGGGACCGGGGAGCTGTTTTTT	CASSPEGTGELFF
-	-	TRBV7-2	TRBJ2-1	TGTGCCAGCAGCTTAGTGCCACTAGGGCCACATGAGCAGTTCTTC	CASSLVPLGPHEQFF
-	-	TRBV6-2/TRBV6-3	TRBJ2-5	TGTGCCAGCAGTTACTTGGAGTGGGGGCCACGGGAGACCCAGTACTTC	CASSYLEWGPRETQYF
-	-	TRBV7-8	TRBJ1-6	TGTGCCAGCAGCACCCGGACGGGGAATTCACCCCTCCACTTT	CASSTRTGNSPLHF
TRBD1	-	TRBV2	TRBJ2-7	TGTGCCAGCAAGGGACAGGGGGCTGGCGAGCAGTACTTC	CASKGQGAGEQYF
-	-	TRBV7-9	TRBJ1-6	TGTGCCAGCCTTTCACCCCTCCACTTT	CASLSPLHF
-	-	TRBV6-5	TRBJ1-2	TGTGCCAGCAGTTACTCGAGAGGCCAGTATAACTATGGCTACACCTTC	CASSYSRGQYNYGYTF
-	-	TRBV5-1	TRBJ2-7	TGCGCCAGCAGCTTGGAGCCGAAGGCGAGGCCCCACGAGCAGTACTTC	CASSLEPKARPHEQYF
-	-	TRBV2	TRBJ2-7	TGTGCCAGCAGGGGCCAGACAGCGTCACTCTCCTACGAGCAGTACTTC	CASRGQTASLSYEQYF
TRBD1	-	TRBV19	TRBJ1-2	TGTGCCAGTACCCCACTCCGGACAGGGAATAACGGCTACACCTTC	CASTPLRTGNNGYTF
-	-	TRBV19	TRBJ2-6	TGTGCCAGTAGTATGGGCCGAAAATCTGGGGCCAACGTCCTGACTTTC	CASSMGRKSGANVLTF
TRBD2	-	TRBV4-1	TRBJ2-5	TGCGCCAGCAGCCCGCGGATCGGGACTAGCGGGGCCACGGGGGAGACCCAGTACTTC	CASSPRIGTSGATGETQYF
-	-	TRBV23-1	TRBJ2-7	TGCGCCAGCAGTCAATCTACAGTCTCCTACGAGCAGTACTTC	CASSQSTVSYEQYF
TRBD1	-	TRBV27	TRBJ2-5	TGTGCCAGCAGTCCCCATAGGGGGCGCGGAGAGACCCAGTACTTC	CASSPHRGRGETQYF
TRBD1	-	TRBV5-4	TRBJ1-1	TGTGCCAGCAGCTTGGTTGGGACAGGGGACCTGGCCACTGAAGCTTTCTTT	CASSLVGTGDLATEAFF
-	-	TRBV30	TRBJ1-4	TGTGCCTGTAATCGACAGGCTCCTAATGAAAAACTGTTTTTT	CACNRQAPNEKLFF
TRBD2	few	TRBV6-1	TRBJ2-1	TGTGCCAGCAGTGAAGAGACTAGCGGGGGGGCAGGGCAGTTCTTC	CASSEETSGGAGQFF
-	once	TRBV3-1/TRBV3-2	TRBJ2-3	TGTGCCAGCAGCCTCACACTGACGGGGAGCACAGATACGCAGTATTTT	CASSLTLTGSTDTQYF
TRBD1	-	TRBV6-4	TRBJ2-3	TGTGCCAGCAGTGACTCGTCAGGGGGTTCGGATACGCAGTATTTT	CASSDSSGGSDTQYF
-	-	TRBV6-5	TRBJ2-1	TGTGCCAGCAGTTACACAAGCTCCTACAATGAGCAGTTCTTC	CASSYTSSYNEQFF
-	-	TRBV3-1/TRBV3-2	TRBJ1-1	TGTGCCAGCAGCCCAGGGGCAGTGTCCTCTGAAGCTTTCTTT	CASSPGAVSSEAFF
TRBD1	-	TRBV5-4	TRBJ2-2	TGTGCCAGCACCGGCGGGACAGGGGAAACCGGGGAGCTGTTTTTT	CASTGGTGETGELFF
-	few	TRBV7-2	TRBJ1-4	TGTGCCAGCAGCCTGGGACAAATCTCGGAAAAACTGTTTTTT	CASSLGQISEKLFF
-	-	TRBV6-6	TRBJ1-3	TGTGCCAGCAGCCAACAGATCTCTGGAAACACCATATATTTT	CASSQQISGNTIYF
-	-	TRBV7-3	TRBJ2-1	TGTGCCAGCAGCTCCCAAGGGGGGGGCGTGAATGAGCAGTTCTTC	CASSSQGGGVNEQFF
TRBD2	-	TRBV4-1	TRBJ2-7	TGCGCCAGCAGCAAAGGCGGGGTAGCGGGGTCATACGAGCAGTACTTC	CASSKGGVAGSYEQYF
TRBD2	once	TRBV6-5	TRBJ2-4	TGTGCCAGCAGTTCCGGGAGGGGGGCCAAAAACATTCAGTACTTC	CASSSGRGAKNIQYF
-	-	TRBV6-5	TRBJ2-5	TGTGCCAGCAGCTCAGATCTTTGGACCCAGTACTTC	CASSSDLWTQYF
-	-	TRBV4-1	TRBJ1-2	TGCGCCAGCAGCCAAGATTTGAAGGGGCAGTCCTATGGCTACACCTTC	CASSQDLKGQSYGYTF
TRBD1	-	TRBV10-2	TRBJ2-1	TGCGCCAGCAGTGGTGACAGGGGGCCATACAATGAGCAGTTCTTC	CASSGDRGPYNEQFF
-	-	TRBV28	TRBJ2-7	TGTGCCAGCAGCCCCCCACAGGTAACCTACGAGCAGTACTTC	CASSPPQVTYEQYF
TRBD2	few	TRBV5-1	TRBJ2-1	TGCGCCAGCAGCTTGGGGGTGCGGGGGGGCGGTGATGAGCAGTTCTTC	CASSLGVRGGGDEQFF
-	-	TRBV5-1	TRBJ1-4	TGCGCCAGCAGCTTGCAGGCAGGGGAAGGAAAACTGTTTTTT	CASSLQAGEGKLFF
-	-	TRBV9	TRBJ1-6	TGTGCCAGCAGCGGGGGAGTCTCCTATAATTCACCCCTCCACTTT	CASSGGVSYNSPLHF
TRBD1	-	TRBV3-1/TRBV3-2	TRBJ1-1	TGTGCCAGCAGCCAAGAGGGGACAGGGGGGACTGAAGCTTTCTTT	CASSQEGTGGTEAFF
TRBD1	-	TRBV7-9	TRBJ2-1	TGTGCCAGCAGCAACGGACAGGGCTACAATGAGCAGTTCTTC	CASSNGQGYNEQFF